This T cell receptor (beta chain) was captured by sequencing in a study of blood T cell repertoires in COVID-19. Looking at the study overall: Acute and convalescent COVID-19 samples came from the United States, Italy and Spain. Nucleic acid was either cDNA or gDNA, and it came from T cells, B-cell-depleted T cells, or PBMCs.

V shed 5 bases and J 7 bases; nucleotides not matched to a gene: 4. There are 13 residues in the CDR3. Original processing notes: Amplification from reference gene primers served as the basis for estimated nucleated cell counts. TCRdb's copy holds only in-frame clones and misses some; the assay was immunoSEQ multiplex PCR. The V and J calls and clone size were taken over from that table, and D and trimming were inferred from the DNA. The table includes approximately 150,000 clones, almost 90% detected once. This TCR derives from a woman aged 60 to 75 with acute or convalescent COVID-19. Sequencing used peripheral blood. The rearrangement uses TRBV12-3 or TRBV12-4 and TRBJ1-5, with TRBD1 matching 8 bases. The CDR3 region is CASSRDRRQPQHF. The CDR3, as DNA: TGTGCCAGCAGTCGGGACAGGAGGCAGCCCCAGCATTTT.